What follows describes a single T cell receptor (beta chain). The antigen it binds to is not known. The record has no base qualities; no much larger clone is one base away. These data are taken from a study of cytomegalovirus exposure and HLA in healthy donors (dated by TCRdb to about 2017). About the study as a whole: An earlier analysis of some 500 of the donors reported approximately 270 Gb of sequence data and about 100 million unique TCR beta sequences from approximately 180 million T cells. An early release that covered some 630 HLA-typed donors contained around 330 gigabases of sequencing data and some 87 million unique TCR sequences. Of the 350 to 400 genotyped donors, roughly 85% fell in the genetic ancestry cluster associated with self-reported Caucasian donors. The aim of the study was to test whether cataloging public T cell receptors could identify signatures of past pathogen exposure. The study profiled the T cell repertoires of hundreds of subjects by immunosequencing and related them to cytomegalovirus serostatus. Along with the approximately 700-subject first cohort, a separate validation cohort of some 130 different subjects was used. To predict cytomegalovirus infection status, the study brought together high-throughput TCR immunosequencing, statistical association of individual TCRs with disease status, and machine learning. To study patterns of TCR occurrence, a later analysis re-analyzed previously published TCR beta repertoires from 666 donors and added high-resolution HLA genotyping. Rather than using new phenotypic data, the later analysis identified candidate immune exposures from TCR beta sequences and from how often those sequences occurred across donors. An earlier analysis of 587 of the donors used high-throughput TCR beta sequencing to judge whether each TCR beta V gene segment behaved as functional or pseudogenic. Donor age, sex, ethnicity and CMV serostatus were collected together with the repertoire data. Genome-wide SNP genotypes for about 65% of the roughly 670 donors were used in a later genetic analysis, which treated that subset as a discovery cohort. Every repertoire in the discovery cohort had been generated on one and the same sequencing platform. Both class I and class II loci were covered by HLA typing, at four-digit resolution. The number of typed donors differed by locus: about 620-640 for A, B, C, DRB1 and DQB1; approximately 540 for DQA1; 606 for DPA1; and some 470 for DPB1. Because of strong linkage in the cohort, four or five DR-DQ haplotypes were treated as single units for association and clustering. On average, 235,054 unique TCR beta nucleotide sequences were sequenced per donor among more than 350 genotyped donors of the cohort, with roughly a sixth of those sequences being non-productive. Study-wide conclusions, independent of this receptor: Immune exposure information for the cohort was limited to CMV serostatus. Sequencing depth was assumed to be roughly uniform across donors in the presence/absence analyses, though that assumption may not hold. In a later analysis, TCR association rates were found to vary across HLA loci, with the most associated TCRs seen for DRB1 alleles and the fewest for HLA-C alleles. It was suggested by the authors that the approach could potentially be generalized to other disease states and immunological phenotypes. Most TCR sequences were observed very rarely across donors, whereas some public TCRs were present in many individuals. According to a later genetic analysis, donors in an Asian-associated ancestry cluster had fewer N-insertions in productive TCRs than the approximately 700-donor mean. V-gene and J-gene trimming of TCR beta chains was associated with a missense DCLRE1C variant in a later genetic analysis, and the association was replicated in an independent cohort. Roughly 17 rarely observed V segments, including chromosome 9 orphons, were excluded from the earlier analysis of several hundred of the donors because counts were too low. A later analysis associated 15,000 to 20,000 TCR beta sequences with specific HLA alleles at a false discovery rate of 0.05. Cytomegalovirus status was reported to be diagnosed by the classifier with high specificity and sensitivity in both the original and validation cohorts. A few of the identified cytomegalovirus-associated TCR beta chains were confirmed in vitro to be specific for cytomegalovirus antigens. A cluster of highly shared sequence variants was judged likely to be a technical artifact of the sequencing pipeline. Some IMGT-functional V segments, including TRBV6-2 and TRBV6-3, could not be told apart with the 87-base-pair reads, so those segments were excluded. When HLA alleles, especially DR and DQ, strongly co-occurred, TCR associations were difficult to assign to individual alleles. The study listed 150 to 200 TCR beta chains as associated with cytomegalovirus. Most CMV-associated TCR beta chains appeared to be HLA-restricted in a later analysis, and the HLA associations seemed to be driven largely by CMV exposure. A later analysis reported that several top co-occurrence clusters appeared linked to parvovirus B19, influenza, CMV and Epstein-Barr virus. This cohort had only TCR beta chains sequenced, and the lack of alpha or paired-chain data limited which features could be detected. In an earlier analysis of more than 450 of the donors, most TCR beta V segments were observed in productive rearrangements about 90% or about 30% of the time, broadly matching IMGT annotations. HLA typing was unavailable for some donors at each locus, so association tests used only the typed subset. In a later analysis, HLA-associated TCR beta chains were found to be more clonally expanded and to have lower generation probabilities than equally common non-associated chains. Linkage disequilibrium might explain the correlated functional status among segregating V segments, but an unknown experimental factor could not be ruled out. A further reported finding was that TCR beta sequences accurately predicted the HLA-A and HLA-B alleles for most subjects in the first cohort.

The CDR3 measures 11 amino acids from cysteine to phenylalanine. Just CDR3 DNA is preserved here, 33 bases in frame from base 1. V was cut back by 0 bases and J by 7 bases, leaving a gap of 4 bases between them. Via the germline V gene, CDR1 is SGHDT and CDR2 YYEEEE. In total, around 600 healthy bone marrow donors made up the cohort. Cohort members were all nominally healthy when sampled, although unrecorded immune exposures were likely present. The donor was CMV seronegative and belonged to the group of around 350 seronegative cohort members. Every donor gave a peripheral blood sample, and the peripheral blood mononuclear cells from that sample were used for TCR beta sequencing. Genomic DNA extraction from the blood cell samples was performed with the Qiagen DNeasy Blood Extraction Kit. The library was built by means of the immunoSEQ multiplex PCR assay. A mixture of 60 forward primers for TCR Vbeta segments and 13 reverse primers for TCR Jbeta segments was used in the multiplex PCR. A multiplex PCR assay on genomic DNA amplified the CDR3 region of rearranged TCR beta genes. The Illumina HiSeq System was used to sequence the amplified TCR beta libraries as 87-base-pair reads. Turning to the authors' computational methods: Across the 600 to 700 repertoires, a later analysis counted approximately 83 million unique TCR beta chains, 9.5 million to 13 million of which were shared by at least two donors. Raw reads were error-corrected and collapsed into unique sequences with a nearest-neighbor algorithm that merged closely related sequences to remove PCR and sequencing errors. To assign V, D and J gene segments, CDR3 sequences were aligned to IMGT reference sequences. Each retained sequence needed at least a six-nucleotide match to both a V gene segment and a J gene segment. A rearrangement counted as productive if the CDR3 had no stop codons and remained in frame with V and J, and every other rearrangement counted as non-productive. CDR3 was defined according to IMGT convention as the region running from the second conserved V-encoded cysteine to the conserved J-encoded phenylalanine. The earlier analysis of about 590 of the donors excluded sequences that lacked an unambiguous match to a single V gene segment. An earlier analysis of 500 to 600 of the donors classified V segments as functional when productive rearrangements were above 56.7% and as segregating when the standard deviation between donors was above 5%. To diagnose cytomegalovirus status from the catalog of TCR beta chain sequences, a statistical classification framework was built. A later analysis assigned V and J genes by comparing TCR nucleotide sequences with IMGT/GENE-DB human TR gene sequences. The TCRdist pipeline was used in a later analysis to assign CDR3 sequences and most-parsimonious VDJ recombination scenarios. A later analysis defined each TCR beta chain by its CDR3 amino acid sequence plus V-gene family, and excluded reads lacking a unique V-gene family. As a way to deal with suspected cross-contamination and a sequencing artifact, a later analysis dropped 450 to 600 nucleotide sequences that were highly shared and had low generation probability. In a later analysis, a clonal expansion index was calculated for each public chain from normalized within-repertoire ranks of inferred template counts. In a later analysis, generation probabilities were computed with a VDJ recombination model fitted to out-of-frame rearrangements, and the resulting probabilities were checked against IGoR. In a later analysis, hypergeometric tests were used to score TCR-TCR, TCR-HLA and TCR-CMV co-occurrence, with a repertoire-size bias correction applied to TCR pairs. False discovery rates were estimated in a later analysis by permuting HLA or CMV assignments 20 times. In a later analysis, co-occurring TCRs were grouped using DBSCAN, and TCRdist sequence similarity was added for clustering within HLA-allele-positive subsets. Repertoires with fewer than 30,000 or more than 120,000 public chains were left out of co-occurrence clustering, as were five repertoires with anomalous nucleotide sharing. The table comes from immuneACCESS by way of TCRdb, which keeps in-frame sequences with V and J called. Part of the clones is missing from these tables; in studies checked, under half for an unresolved V gene and the rest for unknown reasons. For V, J and clone size, that table is used; D and trimming come from the DNA. A total of around 100,000 clones appear in this sample, roughly 66% of them only once. The top ten clones comprise about 2% of the sample.

The material sequenced was PBMCs. The sequence was collected from a woman aged 25 to 39 in good health and CMV-seronegative. The chain links TRBV5-6 with TRBJ1-2; the D gene is not confidently resolved. The CDR3 here reads CASSLGVGYTF. The DNA sequence is TGTGCCAGCAGCTTGGGAGTTGGCTACACCTTC.